This TCR beta chain was captured by sequencing in a study of shared clonotypes between healthy human individuals. Clones were sequenced by immunoSEQ multiplex PCR, and TCRdb holds only the in-frame ones, with some missing. The table includes about 330,000 clones, roughly 91% detected once. V lost 4 bases, J lost 4 bases, and 15 bases lay in between. The CDR3 runs to 15 residues. Per germline, CDR1 MGHRA and CDR2 YSYEKL. CD8 memory merged CD45RO+ cells and CCR7-negative CD45RA+ TemRA cells into one population. The study, taken as a whole, reports: Sharing of clonotypes among donors was expected to vary with sequencing depth. Generally, estimated richness proved larger in naive subsets than it did in memory subsets.

For this clone: Its target is unknown.

The clonotype was recovered from a man younger than 30 in good health. The chain links TRBV4-1 to TRBJ2-3, with no clear D. Sequenced sample: memory CD8+ T cells sorted from blood. Regarding subset: CD45RO+ cells pooled with CCR7-negative TemRA cells. In DNA, the CDR3 is TGCGCCAGCAGCCCGCCCGTTGTCGGAGCAGATACGCAGTATTTT. Residues: CASSPPVVGADTQYF.